A few counts support the clone carrying this T cell receptor beta chain. Only in-frame clones appear in the TCRdb table, and some are missing; sequencing was by immunoSEQ multiplex PCR. The sample contains roughly 120,000 clones, 85% to 90% of which appear only once. The record originates from a study of OX40 agonist ivuxolimab in advanced cancers. This CDR3 is built from 17 residues. V lost 10 bases and J 6 bases, leaving 30 bases between the germline ends. The source is an adult with an advanced solid tumor such as melanoma, head and neck, liver or kidney cancer. The chain has TRBV23-1 and TRBJ1-1; unclear D gene. TRBV23-1 is classed as an ORF, of uncertain function. Specimen: CD4+ or CD8+ T cells sorted from blood, collected in a trial of the OX40 agonist ivuxolimab. The chain's CDR3 is CAIPLGERKILVSEAFF. The CDR3 bases are TGCGCCATCCCCCTTGGGGAAAGAAAAATCCTAGTCTCTGAAGCTTTCTTT.